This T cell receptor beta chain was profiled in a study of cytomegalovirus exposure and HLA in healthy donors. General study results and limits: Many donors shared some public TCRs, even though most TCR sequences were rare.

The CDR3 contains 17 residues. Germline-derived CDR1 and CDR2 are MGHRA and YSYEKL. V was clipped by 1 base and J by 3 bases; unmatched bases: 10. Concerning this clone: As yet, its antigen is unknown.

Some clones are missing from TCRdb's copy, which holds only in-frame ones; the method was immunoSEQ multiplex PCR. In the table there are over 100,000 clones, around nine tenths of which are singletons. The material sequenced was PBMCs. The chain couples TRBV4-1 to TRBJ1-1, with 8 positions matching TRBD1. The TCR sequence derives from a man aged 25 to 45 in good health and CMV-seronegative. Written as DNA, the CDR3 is TGCGCCAGCAGCCAAGTTTTCCCACAGGGGGGGTACACTGAAGCTTTCTTT. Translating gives CASSQVFPQGGYTEAFF.